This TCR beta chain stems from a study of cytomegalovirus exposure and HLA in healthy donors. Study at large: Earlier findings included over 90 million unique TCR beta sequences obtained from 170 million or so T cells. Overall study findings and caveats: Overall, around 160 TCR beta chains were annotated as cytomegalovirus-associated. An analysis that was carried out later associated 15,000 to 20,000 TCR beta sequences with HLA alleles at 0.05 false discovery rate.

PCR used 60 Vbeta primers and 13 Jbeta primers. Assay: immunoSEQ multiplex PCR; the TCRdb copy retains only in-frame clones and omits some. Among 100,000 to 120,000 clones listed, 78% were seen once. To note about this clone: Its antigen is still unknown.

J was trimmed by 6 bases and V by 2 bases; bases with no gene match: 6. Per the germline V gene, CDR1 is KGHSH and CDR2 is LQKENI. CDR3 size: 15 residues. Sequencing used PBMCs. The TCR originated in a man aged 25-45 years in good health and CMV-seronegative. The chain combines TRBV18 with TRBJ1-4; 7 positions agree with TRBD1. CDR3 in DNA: TGTGCCAGCTCACCAAGCCTGACAGGGTATGAAAAACTGTTTTTT. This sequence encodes CASSPSLTGYEKLFF.